This paragraph reports one T cell receptor (beta chain). This sample was included in a study of blood T cell repertoires in COVID-19. The wider study: Some COVID-19 samples were acute and others convalescent; all came from the United States, Italy and Spain. PBMCs, B-cell-depleted T cells, or T cells provided the cDNA or gDNA that made up the material.

Original handling: Amplifying reference gene primers gave estimates of nucleated cell counts. Profiling relied on immunoSEQ multiplex PCR, and the TCRdb table lists in-frame clones only, not all of them. Clone size and the V and J calls come from that table; the DNA yielded D and trimming. The table lists some 150,000 clones, over 75% of them singletons, with roughly 45% in the top ten. Germline CDR1 and CDR2: KGHSH and LQKENI. The CDR3 runs to 14 residues. V was clipped by 2 bases and J by 0 bases, with 7 bases between them. This chain links TRBV18 with TRBJ1-2; D not resolved. The sample comprised peripheral blood. The sequence was obtained from a human donor in a cohort sampled during active COVID-19. The CDR3 here is CASSPNRANYGYTF. CDR3 in DNA: TGTGCCAGCTCACCAAACAGAGCTAACTATGGCTACACCTTC. Supplemented by reference TRBV18 and TRBJ1-2, the full variable domain reads NAGVMQNPRHLVRRRGQEARLRCSPMKGHSHVYWYRQLPEEGLKFMVYLQKENIIDESGMPKERFSAEFPKEGPSILRIQQVVRGDSAAYFCASSPNRANYGYTFGSGTRLTVV.